This TCR beta chain was captured by sequencing in a study of identical twins. Healthy Caucasians made up all donors. Regarding this clonotype: The antigen remains undetermined.

TCRdb called the 5' RACE reads again in MiXCR, with one record for every CDR3 protein. The sample includes 400,000 to 500,000 distinct CDR3 sequences, approximately 15% seen only once; the top ten take 0.95% to 1%. Germline CDR1 and CDR2: MNHEY and SMNVEV (reference sequence). The trim removed 2 bases at V and 2 bases at J, leaving 3 bases unmatched. The CDR3 is 15 amino acids. Study observations and caveats: Not following the same donors, the study drew its conclusions from cross-sectional statistical analysis. Insertions ran lower in abundant cord blood beta clonotypes, though not in memory repertoires. Analyses of zero insertions could be partly confounded by invariant MAIT and iNKT cells.

Separately, the same data were catalogued under a study of yellow fever vaccine responses in identical twins.

The origin of this receptor is a woman younger than 30 in good health. The chain carries TRBV27 and TRBJ2-7; 10 bases are shared with TRBD1. The specimen sequenced was CD4+ T cells sorted from blood. The DNA of the CDR3 is TGTGCCAGCAGTTTAAGGGGGACAGGGGCCTACGAGCAGTACTTC. Protein: CASSLRGTGAYEQYF.